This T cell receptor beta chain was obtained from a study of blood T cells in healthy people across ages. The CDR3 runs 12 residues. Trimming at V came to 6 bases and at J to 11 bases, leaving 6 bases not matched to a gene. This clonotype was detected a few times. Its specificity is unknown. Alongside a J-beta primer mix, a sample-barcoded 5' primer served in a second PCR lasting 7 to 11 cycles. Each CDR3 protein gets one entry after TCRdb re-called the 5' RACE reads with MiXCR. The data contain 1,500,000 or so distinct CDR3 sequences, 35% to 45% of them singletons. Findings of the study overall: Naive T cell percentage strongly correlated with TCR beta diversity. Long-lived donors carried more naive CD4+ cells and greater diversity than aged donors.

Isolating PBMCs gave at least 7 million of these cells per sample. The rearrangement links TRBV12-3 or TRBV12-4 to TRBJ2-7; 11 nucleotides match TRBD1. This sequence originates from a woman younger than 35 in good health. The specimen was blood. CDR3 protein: CASSLDRGQKYF. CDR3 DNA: TGTGCCAGCAGCCTGGACAGGGGGCAAAAGTACTTC.